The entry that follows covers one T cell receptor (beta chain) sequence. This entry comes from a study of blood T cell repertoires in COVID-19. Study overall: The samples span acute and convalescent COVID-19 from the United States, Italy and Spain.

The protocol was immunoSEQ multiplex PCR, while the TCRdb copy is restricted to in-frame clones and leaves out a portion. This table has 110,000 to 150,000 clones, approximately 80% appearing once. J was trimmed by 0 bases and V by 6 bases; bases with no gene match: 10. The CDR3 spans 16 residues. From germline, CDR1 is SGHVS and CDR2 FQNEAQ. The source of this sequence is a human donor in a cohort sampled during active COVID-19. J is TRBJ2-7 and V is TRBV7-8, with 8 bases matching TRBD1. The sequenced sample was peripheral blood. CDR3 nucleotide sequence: TGTGCCAGCAGACGCCTGGGGACAGGTCCCTCCTACGAGCAGTACTTC. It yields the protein CASRRLGTGPSYEQYF.